This is a list of T cell receptor beta chains from one sample in a study of shared clonotypes between healthy human individuals. The protocol was immunoSEQ multiplex PCR, while the TCRdb copy is restricted to in-frame clones and leaves out a portion. The sample includes about 470,000 clones, roughly 77% seen only once; the top ten take 13%. The sample was PBMCs. The source of these receptors is a middle-aged woman in good health. Some clones in this sample may be carry-over from other donors' samples. Both conserved end residues are part of each CDR3. Fields, in order: D gene, J gene, clone size, V gene, CDR3 DNA, CDR3 protein. The D gene is left open where the match is weak. Clone size is given for some rows only: seen once, a few or many times, or a class if the clone is expanded.

D gene: -
J gene: TRBJ1-2
clone size: -
V gene: TRBV15
CDR3 DNA: TGTGCCACCAGTGCAGGGAGGTCCCCATGGGGCTACACCTTC
CDR3 protein: CATSAGRSPWGYTF

D gene: -
J gene: TRBJ2-2
clone size: -
V gene: TRBV2
CDR3 DNA: TGTGCCAGCAGTGCGTCTAGCGCCGGGGAGCTGTTTTTT
CDR3 protein: CASSASSAGELFF

D gene: -
J gene: TRBJ2-5
clone size: -
V gene: TRBV2
CDR3 DNA: TGTGCCAGCAGTGAAGCCTTGACACAGGGTGAGACCCAGTACTTC
CDR3 protein: CASSEALTQGETQYF

D gene: -
J gene: TRBJ2-7
clone size: -
V gene: TRBV2
CDR3 DNA: TGTGCCAGCAGTGAGCAGGGAGTGCGGTACGAGCAGTACTTC
CDR3 protein: CASSEQGVRYEQYF

D gene: -
J gene: TRBJ2-1
clone size: -
V gene: TRBV5-4
CDR3 DNA: TGTGCCAGCAGCTTGGGGGGGACCCATGCGCCTGAGCAGTTCTTC
CDR3 protein: CASSLGGTHAPEQFF

D gene: TRBD2
J gene: TRBJ2-7
clone size: -
V gene: TRBV9
CDR3 DNA: TGTGCCAGCAGTCATGGGACTAGCGGGATTTACGAGCAGTACTTC
CDR3 protein: CASSHGTSGIYEQYF

D gene: TRBD1
J gene: TRBJ2-2
clone size: -
V gene: TRBV19
CDR3 DNA: TGTGCCAGTAGTATTCAGCCAGGGGGATTAGTTGCCGGGGAGCTGTTTTTT
CDR3 protein: CASSIQPGGLVAGELFF

D gene: TRBD2
J gene: TRBJ2-1
clone size: few
V gene: TRBV19
CDR3 DNA: TGTGCCAGTAGTATAGATACCGGGAGGGGTGAGCAGTTCTTC
CDR3 protein: CASSIDTGRGEQFF

D gene: TRBD1
J gene: TRBJ2-1
clone size: -
V gene: TRBV6-1
CDR3 DNA: TGTGCCAGCAGTGCCCAGGACAGGGGGTTTTACAATGAGCAGTTCTTC
CDR3 protein: CASSAQDRGFYNEQFF

D gene: TRBD2
J gene: TRBJ2-7
clone size: -
V gene: TRBV4-3
CDR3 DNA: TGCGCCAGCAGCCAGACCCGTGGTAGCGGGAGCTCCTACGAGCAGTACTTC
CDR3 protein: CASSQTRGSGSSYEQYF

D gene: TRBD1
J gene: TRBJ1-4
clone size: -
V gene: TRBV6-1
CDR3 DNA: TGTGCCGGCGCCGTAGGGGGCGCTAATGAAAAACTGTTTTTT
CDR3 protein: CAGAVGGANEKLFF

D gene: TRBD2
J gene: TRBJ2-3
clone size: -
V gene: TRBV5-1
CDR3 DNA: TGCGCCAGCAGCCCCCTGACTAGCGGGGGCGGTACGCAGTATTTT
CDR3 protein: CASSPLTSGGGTQYF

D gene: TRBD2
J gene: TRBJ2-7
clone size: -
V gene: TRBV5-1
CDR3 DNA: TGCGCCAGCAGCTACGACCCGGGGGGGGACGAGCAGTACTTC
CDR3 protein: CASSYDPGGDEQYF

D gene: -
J gene: TRBJ2-6
clone size: -
V gene: TRBV5-1
CDR3 DNA: TGCGCCAGCAGCTTGAGGCAGTTCTCTGGGGCCAACGTCCTGACTTTC
CDR3 protein: CASSLRQFSGANVLTF

D gene: -
J gene: TRBJ2-5
clone size: -
V gene: TRBV30
CDR3 DNA: TGTGCCTTCCAGCTAGGCGTCCAAGAGACCCAGTACTTC
CDR3 protein: CAFQLGVQETQYF

D gene: -
J gene: TRBJ2-1
clone size: -
V gene: TRBV5-1
CDR3 DNA: TGCGCCAGCAGCGCCGGGACTCTCAACAATGAGCAGTTCTTC
CDR3 protein: CASSAGTLNNEQFF

D gene: TRBD1
J gene: TRBJ1-2
clone size: -
V gene: TRBV30
CDR3 DNA: TGTGCCGTACAGGGGGACCAGCCCTATGGCTACACCTTC
CDR3 protein: CAVQGDQPYGYTF

D gene: -
J gene: TRBJ2-3
clone size: -
V gene: TRBV28
CDR3 DNA: TGTGCCAGCAGTTTTGGGGGCCTGAGAGCAGATACGCAGTATTTT
CDR3 protein: CASSFGGLRADTQYF

D gene: -
J gene: TRBJ2-5
clone size: -
V gene: TRBV9
CDR3 DNA: TGTGCCAGCAGCGTAGGGGCACAAGAGACCCAGTACTTC
CDR3 protein: CASSVGAQETQYF

D gene: -
J gene: TRBJ1-1
clone size: -
V gene: TRBV28
CDR3 DNA: TGTGCCTCTCAAATCGTCGGGGGCCGGGACACTGAAGCTTTCTTT
CDR3 protein: CASQIVGGRDTEAFF

D gene: -
J gene: TRBJ2-5
clone size: -
V gene: TRBV7-6
CDR3 DNA: TGTGCCAGCAGCTTAGCATTACAGGGCCTGGGAGAGACCCAGTACTTC
CDR3 protein: CASSLALQGLGETQYF

D gene: TRBD2
J gene: TRBJ2-1
clone size: -
V gene: TRBV7-8
CDR3 DNA: TGTGCCAGCAGCCCAGGGACTAGCCGGTATGAGCAGTTCTTC
CDR3 protein: CASSPGTSRYEQFF

D gene: -
J gene: TRBJ2-1
clone size: -
V gene: TRBV2
CDR3 DNA: TGTGCCAGCAGTGAAGCGGTTGAGCAGTTCTTC
CDR3 protein: CASSEAVEQFF

D gene: -
J gene: TRBJ1-3
clone size: -
V gene: TRBV5-6
CDR3 DNA: TGTGCCAGCAGCGACAGGAGCTCTGGAAACACCATATATTTT
CDR3 protein: CASSDRSSGNTIYF

D gene: -
J gene: TRBJ1-5
clone size: many
V gene: TRBV28
CDR3 DNA: TGTGCCAGCTACGGGGCCGGGAGGCAGCACAATCAGCCCCAGCATTTT
CDR3 protein: CASYGAGRQHNQPQHF

D gene: TRBD2
J gene: TRBJ2-7
clone size: -
V gene: TRBV2
CDR3 DNA: TGTGCCAGCATCCTAGCGGGACTGACCGAGCAGTACTTC
CDR3 protein: CASILAGLTEQYF

D gene: TRBD1
J gene: TRBJ2-7
clone size: -
V gene: TRBV7-9
CDR3 DNA: TGTGCCAGCAGTCCTTTACCGACCGGGACAGGGGGGGACGAGCAGTACTTC
CDR3 protein: CASSPLPTGTGGDEQYF

D gene: TRBD2
J gene: TRBJ2-7
clone size: -
V gene: TRBV2
CDR3 DNA: TGTGCCAGCACCTTACTAGCGATGGCTGCCTACGAGCAGTACTTC
CDR3 protein: CASTLLAMAAYEQYF